This entry lists 6 T cell receptor beta chains sequenced from one sample in a study of blood T cell repertoires in COVID-19. Profiling relied on immunoSEQ multiplex PCR, and the TCRdb table lists in-frame clones only, not all of them. This sample has some 25,000 clones, with approximately 94% found just once. The sample taken for sequencing was peripheral blood. These TCRs come from a woman aged 50 to 65 with active COVID-19.

Comment on this clone: The CDR3 carries no conserved terminal phenylalanine or tryptophan, so it likely arises from a read error. The DNA is omitted, as the CDR3 cannot be located on it reliably, and the CDR3 follows TCRdb's listing. The gene calls are TRBV5-8 and TRBJ2-7; the table's TRBD1 call for D was not verified on the DNA. The V gene's germline CDR1 is SGHTS and CDR2 YDEGEE. The CDR3 numbers 12 amino acids, ends counted. The CDR3: CASSRETGSYLL.

The J gene is TRBJ2-1, the V gene TRBV4-2; tentative D call: TRBD2 (6 bases). The CDR3 is 15 amino acids. Trimming left V 5 bases short and J 2 bases short, with 13 bases between. Germline V gene data show CDR1 as LGHNA and CDR2 as YNFKEQ. CDR3 region: CASSSGVGTYNEQFF. DNA for the CDR3: TGTGCCAGCAGCTCGGGGGTAGGAACCTACAATGAGCAGTTCTTC.

The CDR3 sequence: CASSGWRDNEQFF. CDR3 coding DNA: TGTGCCAGCAGTGGGTGGAGGGACAATGAGCAGTTCTTC. The chain combines TRBV2 with TRBJ2-1; D possibly corresponds to TRBD2 (6 bases). Deletions cut 4 bases from V and 5 bases from J, with 9 bases between. This CDR3 is built from 13 residues. CDR1 and CDR2 from the germline V gene are SNHLY and FYNNEI.

As DNA, the CDR3 is TGTGCCAGCAGTTCCAGGACAGGGGGCTACAATCAGCCCCAGCATTTT. The encoded protein is CASSSRTGGYNQPQHF. The chain recombines TRBV6-6 with TRBJ1-5, with 11 bases identical to TRBD1. Germline V CDR1 and CDR2: MNHNY, SVGAGI (reference sequence). Trimming cost V 4 bases and J 3 bases; bases outside gene matches: 5. The CDR3 is made up of 16 amino acids.

The chain links TRBV10-3 to TRBJ1-4, with D hard to call. Germline values: CDR1 ENHRY, CDR2 SYGVKD. Trimming took off 0 bases at V and 6 bases at J, with 11 bases between the two ends. The CDR3 runs to 15 residues. The CDR3 coding sequence is TGTGCCATCAGTGAGTCGCAGACTGTAGATGAAAAACTGTTTTTT. It translates to CAISESQTVDEKLFF.

This chain uses TRBV7-9 with TRBJ2-3; 9 bases map to TRBD2. The V gene end was trimmed by 3 bases and the J gene end by 6 bases; junction bases not matched to a gene: 10. In germline, CDR1 is SEHNR, CDR2 FQNEAQ (reference sequence). The CDR3 extends over 16 amino acids. The CDR3: CASSFEGLASSDTQYF. The CDR3, as DNA: TGTGCCAGCAGCTTTGAGGGACTAGCTTCCTCCGATACGCAGTATTTT.